One sample yielded the 21 T cell receptor beta chains listed below, sequenced in a study of CD8+ T cells in alopecia areata. Noted treatment: oral pan-JAK inhibitor, 5-10 mg twice daily. Following extraction, RNA underwent reverse transcription to cDNA, which served as the sequencing template. This table comes from immunoSEQ multiplex PCR, and its TCRdb copy is limited to in-frame clones, with some not included. The repertoire consists of around 160,000 clones, with around 59% occurring once and the leading ten covering about 14%. The sequenced sample was CD4+ T cells sorted from blood, obtained at week 24, from a patient treated with tofacitinib. The receptors originated from a human donor with alopecia areata.

This clone was recorded only once. This chain joins TRBV7-2 and TRBJ1-6, with D unresolved. From germline, CDR1 is SGHTA and CDR2 FQGNSA. V shed 8 bases and J shed 7 bases, with 9 bases lying between them. CDR3 size: 12 residues. CDR3 protein: CASGHANSPLHF. In nucleotides, the CDR3 is TGTGCCAGCGGTCACGCAAATTCACCCCTCCACTTT.

In its sample, this clone was seen a few times. Other DNA sequences within the sample encode an identical CDR3. The chain couples TRBV29-1 to TRBJ1-2, with D possibly matching TRBD1 (5 bases). CDR3 length equals 13 residues. Looked up from germline, CDR1 is SQVTM and CDR2 is ANQGSEA. Trimming removed 3 bases at V and 4 bases at J, with 12 bases between. The CDR3 protein is CSVDGVGGYGYTF. DNA of the CDR3: TGCAGCGTTGACGGGGTTGGGGGCTATGGCTACACCTTC. Supplemented by reference TRBV29-1 and TRBJ1-2, the full variable domain reads SAVISQKPSRDICQRGTSLTIQCQVDSQVTMMFWYRQQPGQSLTLIATANQGSEATYESGFVIDKFPISRPNLTFSTLTVSNMSPEDSSIYLCSVDGVGGYGYTFGSGTRLTVV.

This clone was picked up one time. The chain recombines TRBV29-1 with TRBJ2-7; TRBD1 agrees at 9 bases. V was pared by 4 bases and J by 3 bases, with 7 bases of the junction left unmatched. The length of the CDR3 is 14 residues. Germline V gene data show CDR1 as SQVTM and CDR2 as ANQGSEA. CDR3: CSVASTGGFYEQYF. In DNA, the CDR3 is TGCAGCGTTGCATCGACAGGGGGTTTCTACGAGCAGTACTTC.

There are a few counts of this clone. This chain connects TRBV7-9 to TRBJ1-4; 8 bases fit TRBD1. The V and J ends lost 5 bases and 4 bases, in that order; junction bases with no gene match: 9. This CDR3 region has 16 residues. Looked up from germline, CDR1 is SEHNR and CDR2 is FQNEAQ (reference sequence). The CDR3 DNA is TGTGCCAGCAGCCCCGGGACAGGCTATCGTAATGAAAAACTGTTTTTT. It is translated as CASSPGTGYRNEKLFF. Using reference TRBV7-9 and TRBJ1-4 for the parts outside the CDR3, the full variable domain is DTGVSQNPRHKITKRGQNVTFRCDPISEHNRLYWYRQTLGQGPEFLTYFQNEAQLEKSRLLSDRFSAERPKGSFSTLEIQRTEQGDSAMYLCASSPGTGYRNEKLFFGSGTQLSVL.

The rearrangement uses TRBV6-5 and TRBJ2-5; D gene ambiguous. Germline CDR1 is MNHEY and CDR2 is SVGAGI. The V gene lost 7 bases and the J gene lost 6 bases, with 9 bases spanning the gap. The CDR3 spans 11 residues. The CDR3 DNA follows: TGTGCCAGCACCCTCGCCAAGACCCAGTACTTC. This encodes CASTLAKTQYF.

In the case of this clone: Other DNA sequences from this sample encode an identical CDR3 as well. V and J are TRBV30 and TRBJ2-7; D unresolved. The CDR3 has 12 residues. The V gene lost 2 bases and the J gene lost 2 bases, with 7 bases spanning the gap. Germline V gives CDR1 GTSNPN, CDR2 SVGIG (reference sequence). CDR3 coding DNA: TGTGCCTGGAGTCCTTCCACCTACGAGCAGTACTTC. Its protein is CAWSPSTYEQYF.

In its sample, this clone was seen a few times. Other nucleotide sequences from this sample produce the same CDR3. V is TRBV18 and J is TRBJ2-3; 7 bases fit TRBD1. V was clipped by 3 bases and J by 3 bases; unmatched bases: 3. This CDR3 region has 14 residues. Germline loops: CDR1 KGHSH, CDR2 LQKENI. CDR3 coding DNA: TGTGCCAGCTCACCCCGACAGGGTACAGATACGCAGTATTTT. Protein: CASSPRQGTDTQYF.

The chain recombines TRBV6-1 with TRBJ1-6, with 8 bases that match TRBD1. The CDR3 runs 13 residues. V was pared by 11 bases and J by 8 bases, with 8 bases of the junction left unmatched. Per germline, CDR1 MNHNS and CDR2 SASEGT. The CDR3 DNA reads as TGTGCCGGAAGACAGGGGATAGATTCACCCCTCCACTTT. This sequence encodes CAGRQGIDSPLHF.

This chain links TRBV30 with TRBJ1-3; D uncertain. The CDR3 runs 10 residues. The germline CDR1 and CDR2 sequences are GTSNPN and SVGIG (reference sequence). The CDR3 nucleotides are TGTGTTGCCTCTGGAAACACCATATATTTT. Encoded protein: CVASGNTIYF.

The chain combines TRBV30 with TRBJ1-5; TRBD1 agrees at 9 bases. Germline values: CDR1 GTSNPN, CDR2 SVGIG (reference sequence). The CDR3 length is 16 residues. The ends lost 0 bases at V and 6 bases at J; junction bases unmatched: 9. The CDR3 coding sequence is TGTGCCTGGAGTGTAACCGGGACAGGGTTAGGTCAGCCCCAGCATTTT. Amino acid sequence: CAWSVTGTGLGQPQHF.

The chain carries TRBV6-1 and TRBJ2-7, with D possibly matching TRBD1 (6 bases). Germline V gene sequence: CDR1 MNHNS, CDR2 SASEGT. The V gene lost 2 bases and the J gene lost 3 bases, with 14 bases spanning the gap. The CDR3 covers 15 residues. The CDR3 DNA reads TGTGCCAGCAGTGAACCCTGGCAGGGGCACTACGAGCAGTACTTC. Translation gives CASSEPWQGHYEQYF.

This chain joins TRBV30 and TRBJ2-2; D is ambiguous. CDR3 length: 12 residues. V lost 2 bases and J 7 bases, leaving 8 bases between the germline ends. Germline lookup yields CDR1 GTSNPN and CDR2 SVGIG (reference sequence). This CDR3 is CAWSLLHGELFF. DNA of the CDR3: TGTGCCTGGAGTTTACTACACGGGGAGCTGTTTTTT. Together with reference TRBV30 and TRBJ2-2, the CDR3 gives the full variable domain: SQTIHQWPATLVQPVGSPLSLECTVEGTSNPNLYWYRQAAGRGLQLLFYSVGIGQISSEVPQNLSASRPQDRQFILSSKKLLLSDSGFYLCAWSLLHGELFFGEGSRLTVL.

This clone was counted between two and nine times. The chain has TRBV15 and TRBJ2-3; perhaps TRBD2 as D (7 bases). Deletions cut 0 bases from V and 2 bases from J, with 15 bases between. CDR3 length: 17 amino acids. Germline values: CDR1 LNHNV, CDR2 YYDKDF (reference sequence). In DNA form, the CDR3 reads TGTGCCACCAGCAGAGATCCTGGGGGGGGGCTCACAGATACGCAGTATTTT. As protein: CATSRDPGGGLTDTQYF.

The chain combines TRBV11-2 with TRBJ1-1; no definite D call. V shed 6 bases and J shed 0 bases, with 14 bases lying between them. The CDR3 length is 15 residues. CDR1 and CDR2 from the germline V gene are SGHAT and FQNNGV. The CDR3 spells CASSRAGLMNTEAFF. Here the CDR3 DNA reads TGTGCCAGCAGTCGGGCAGGTCTTATGAACACTGAAGCTTTCTTT.

The V call is TRBV7-9, the J call TRBJ1-1; D is ambiguous. The germline V gene has CDR1 SEHNR and CDR2 FQNEAQ (reference sequence). The length of the CDR3 is 13 residues. The V and J ends lost 7 bases and 4 bases respectively, with 13 bases between them. The CDR3 sequence: CASKYGLSTEAFF. For the CDR3, the DNA is TGTGCCAGCAAATACGGGCTAAGCACTGAAGCTTTCTTT.

This clone was seen once. The chain couples TRBV7-7 to TRBJ1-6; the D is unclear. Trimming removed 4 bases at V and 8 bases at J, with 9 bases between. From germline, CDR1 is SSHAT and CDR2 FNYEAQ (reference sequence). The CDR3 runs 13 residues. DNA of the CDR3: TGTGCCAGCAGCTCAGGCGGAGATTCACCCCTCCACTTT. Translated: CASSSGGDSPLHF.

V is TRBV25-1 and J is TRBJ2-7; D gene ambiguous. Germline assignment: CDR1 MGHDK and CDR2 SYGVNS. V gave up 7 bases and J gave up 5 bases, with 15 bases separating them. The CDR3 contains 13 residues. The CDR3 DNA reads TGTGCCAGCACCCCCTCGAGATCCCACGAGCAGTACTTC. Translating it yields CASTPSRSHEQYF.

The V and J genes are TRBV5-4 and TRBJ2-1, with D tentatively TRBD1 (6 bases). Trimming stripped 2 bases from V and 0 bases from J, with 12 bases between. The germline gives CDR1 SGHNT, CDR2 YYREEE (reference sequence). This CDR3 region has 16 residues. The CDR3 reads CASSLPGTSSYNEQFF. CDR3 bases: TGTGCCAGCAGCTTACCCGGGACAAGCTCCTACAATGAGCAGTTCTTC.

This clone appeared once. This chain links TRBV27 with TRBJ1-2; D is possibly TRBD1 (5 bases). Deletions cut 2 bases from V and 6 bases from J, with 10 bases between. Germline V gives CDR1 MNHEY, CDR2 SMNVEV (reference sequence). This CDR3 has 13 amino acids. In nucleotides, the CDR3 is TGTGCCAGCAGTTTACAGGGTCTTGATGGCTACACCTTC. Residues: CASSLQGLDGYTF.

The CDR3 sequence is CATSREKGLNTEAFF. The CDR3 DNA follows: TGTGCCACCAGCAGAGAGAAAGGGTTGAACACTGAAGCTTTCTTT. This chain connects TRBV15 to TRBJ1-1; D remains unclear. The CDR3 contains 15 residues. The V end lost 0 bases, the J end lost 0 bases, and 8 bases lay between the germline ends. Germline loops: CDR1 LNHNV, CDR2 YYDKDF (reference sequence).

There are a few counts of this clone. The chain employs TRBV7-2 and TRBJ1-5, with TRBD1 as a possible D gene (5 bases). With 4 bases removed from V and 5 bases from J, the gap between germline ends came to 15 bases. This CDR3 spans 15 amino acids. Germline assignment: CDR1 SGHTA and CDR2 FQGNSA. CDR3 coding DNA: TGTGCCAGCAGCTCCACAGGCGGAAATTATCAGCCCCAGCATTTT. Amino acid sequence: CASSSTGGNYQPQHF.